Below are 28 T cell receptor beta chains sequenced from a single sample in a study of blood T cell repertoires in COVID-19. The method was immunoSEQ multiplex PCR; TCRdb's version includes in-frame clones alone and lacks a portion of them. The data show about 280,000 clones, with roughly 80% seen just once and less than 5.5% held by the top ten. Sequencing was done on a sample of PBMCs or T cells enriched from blood (not recorded which). Receptors were obtained from a man between 35 and 55 years old who had been exposed to COVID-19.

The V and J genes are TRBV5-1 and TRBJ2-2; D is ambiguous. Germline V lookup: CDR1 SGHRS, CDR2 YFSETQ. V was pared by 0 bases and J by 7 bases, with 7 bases between. The CDR3 spans 13 residues. CDR3 in DNA: TGCGCCAGCAGCTTGGATACCGGCGGGGAGCTGTTTTTT. Its translation is CASSLDTGGELFF.

Regarding this clone: A junction boundary mismatches the germline segment, possibly from a read error. This chain joins TRBV29-1 and TRBJ1-1; D gene unclear. The CDR3 has 13 residues. CDR1 and CDR2 (germline): SQVTM, ANQGSEA. Here the CDR3 reads CSAEVTANTEAFF. CDR3 nucleotides: TGCAGCGCTGAAGTTACAGCCAACACTGAAGCTTTCTTT.

On this clone itself: One end of the junction does not line up with germline, which may come from a read error. The rearrangement joins TRBV18 to TRBJ1-1, with D possibly matching TRBD1 (5 bases). Germline values: CDR1 KGHSH, CDR2 LQKENI. CDR3 length: 15 amino acids. CDR3: CASTPPVGGNTEAFF. In DNA form, the CDR3 reads TGTGCCAGCACACCACCGGTCGGGGGGAACACTGAAGCTTTCTTT. The full variable domain, in which reference TRBV18 and TRBJ1-1 provide the parts outside the CDR3, is NAGVMQNPRHLVRRRGQEARLRCSPMKGHSHVYWYRQLPEEGLKFMVYLQKENIIDESGMPKERFSAEFPKEGPSILRIQQVVRGDSAAYFCASTPPVGGNTEAFFGQGTRLTVV.

V gene TRBV18 combines with J gene TRBJ2-1; D uncertain. CDR3 length: 15 residues. Trimming removed 0 bases at V and 7 bases at J, with 13 bases between. Per the germline V gene, CDR1 is KGHSH and CDR2 is LQKENI. The CDR3 is CASSPPSKQWNEQFF. The DNA of the CDR3 is TGTGCCAGCTCACCACCCTCCAAGCAATGGAATGAGCAGTTCTTC. The entire variable domain, with the rest obtained from reference TRBV18 and TRBJ2-1, is as follows: NAGVMQNPRHLVRRRGQEARLRCSPMKGHSHVYWYRQLPEEGLKFMVYLQKENIIDESGMPKERFSAEFPKEGPSILRIQQVVRGDSAAYFCASSPPSKQWNEQFFGPGTRLTVL.

The rearrangement joins TRBV7-2 to TRBJ1-1; D not resolved. V lost 6 bases and J lost 6, with 17 bases in between. The CDR3 has 14 residues. Germline assignment: CDR1 SGHTA and CDR2 FQGNSA. In nucleotides, the CDR3 is TGTGCCAGCAGGGGTAGTCGGGATCAAGCTGAAGCTTTCTTT. Amino acids: CASRGSRDQAEAFF. Full variable domain (outside the CDR3, taken from reference TRBV7-2 and TRBJ1-1): GAGVSQSPSNKVTEKGKDVELRCDPISGHTALYWYRQSLGQGLEFLIYFQGNSAPDKSGLPSDRFSAERTGGSVSTLTIQRTQQEDSAVYLCASRGSRDQAEAFFGQGTRLTVV.

The chain couples TRBV7-8 to TRBJ1-2; D call uncertain. The CDR3 loop spans 12 amino acids. V shed 1 base and J shed 8 bases, with 8 bases lying between them. CDR1 is SGHVS, CDR2 FQNEAQ, per germline. DNA for the CDR3: TGTGCCAGCAGCTTAGGAGTGGTGGGCTACACCTTC. Translation gives CASSLGVVGYTF.

V is TRBV12-3 or TRBV12-4 and J is TRBJ2-1; 9 nucleotides agree with TRBD2. Unmatched junction bases numbered 7, after V lost 11 bases and J lost 5 bases. This CDR3 has 13 residues. Here the CDR3 reads CASQRLADNEQFF. Here the CDR3 DNA reads TGTGCCTCCCAAAGACTAGCGGACAATGAGCAGTTCTTC.

The genes are TRBV27 and TRBJ1-2; TRBD1 aligns across 9 bases. The CDR3 contains 15 residues. J was trimmed by 2 bases and V by 4 bases; bases with no gene match: 5. CDR1 is MNHEY, CDR2 SMNVEV, per germline (reference sequence). The DNA of the CDR3 is TGTGCCAGCAGTTCACAGGGGGCTGAGAACTATGGCTACACCTTC. It is translated as CASSSQGAENYGYTF.

The chain has TRBV24-1 and TRBJ1-1; 8 bases align to TRBD1. Germline V lookup: CDR1 KGHDR, CDR2 SFDVKD. This CDR3 has 16 amino acids. After removal of 2 bases from V and 6 bases from J, the junction contained 10 bases not matched to a gene. The CDR3 region has the DNA TGTGCCACCAGTGATTCGACAGGGGTTGAACGGGCTGAAGCTTTCTTT. This translates into CATSDSTGVERAEAFF.

The chain couples TRBV15 to TRBJ1-1; 7 bases are a match to TRBD1. The CDR3 contains 17 residues. The germline V gene has CDR1 LNHNV and CDR2 YYDKDF (reference sequence). Germline trimming cut 4 bases from V and 0 bases from J; bases unmatched to any gene: 11. The CDR3 DNA reads as TGTGCCACCAGCATCCCCGGGACAGTCCACATGAACACTGAAGCTTTCTTT. Encoded protein: CATSIPGTVHMNTEAFF. The full variable domain, completed using reference TRBV15 and TRBJ1-1, is DAMVIQNPRYQVTQFGKPVTLSCSQTLNHNVMYWYQQKSSQAPKLLFHYYDKDFNNEADTPDNFQSRRPNTSFCFLDIRSPGLGDTAMYLCATSIPGTVHMNTEAFFGQGTRLTVV.

This clone was observed a single time. The chain links TRBV5-4 to TRBJ2-3; a weak D match, TRBD1 (5 bases). CDR1 SGHNT and CDR2 YYREEE come from the germline V gene (reference sequence). The CDR3 is 17 amino acids. The germline V and J ends were trimmed by 0 bases and 3 bases, with 17 bases remaining between them. In DNA form, the CDR3 reads TGTGCCAGCAGCTTGGGGGTTACCTTCAGGGAAACAGATACGCAGTATTTT. It specifies CASSLGVTFRETDTQYF.

This chain joins TRBV11-3 and TRBJ2-1; possibly TRBD2 for D (5 bases). Trimming left V 2 bases short and J 4 bases short, with 9 bases between. Germline CDR1 reads SGHNT; CDR2 reads YENEEA. This CDR3 has 14 residues. The CDR3 sequence is CASSLSGQYNEQFF. In DNA form, the CDR3 reads TGTGCCAGCAGCTTAAGCGGTCAGTACAATGAGCAGTTCTTC.

This clone was found once. The chain joins TRBV2 to TRBJ1-1; tentatively, D is TRBD1 (5 bases). CDR1 is SNHLY and CDR2 is FYNNEI in the germline V gene. Trimming pared 3 bases from V and 4 bases from J, leaving 15 bases between. This CDR3 is 15 amino acids long. The CDR3 DNA sequence: TGTGCCAGCAGTGAGGATGGGGGGATTAGCACTGAAGCTTTCTTT. Its translation: CASSEDGGISTEAFF. The variable domain in full, completed from reference TRBV2 and TRBJ1-1, reads EPEVTQTPSHQVTQMGQEVILRCVPISNHLYFYWYRQILGQKVEFLVSFYNNEISEKSEIFDDQFSVERPDGSNFTLKIRSTKLEDSAMYFCASSEDGGISTEAFFGQGTRLTVV.

This rearrangement joins TRBV2 to TRBJ2-2, with D possibly being TRBD2 (6 bases). This CDR3 comprises 15 residues. The V and J ends lost 6 bases and 3 bases respectively, with 14 bases between them. Germline V gives CDR1 SNHLY, CDR2 FYNNEI. The CDR3 DNA follows: TGTGCCAGCAGAAGACTAGTGACGGACACCGGGGAGCTGTTTTTT. The encoded protein is CASRRLVTDTGELFF.

The chain has TRBV27 and TRBJ1-1; D gene uncertain. Germline CDR1 and CDR2: MNHEY and SMNVEV (reference sequence). V was clipped by 3 bases and J by 6 bases, with 11 bases between them. The CDR3 contains 13 residues. The DNA of the CDR3 is TGTGCCAGCAGTTTGGTTCTTTACTCTGAAGCTTTCTTT. Protein product: CASSLVLYSEAFF.

This chain joins TRBV7-9 and TRBJ1-1; D not resolved. V lost 2 bases to trimming and J lost 1 base, with 8 bases between them. This CDR3 contains 14 residues. Germline V gives CDR1 SEHNR, CDR2 FQNEAQ (reference sequence). The CDR3 sequence: CASSLQVQNTEAFF. CDR3 DNA sequence: TGTGCCAGCAGCTTACAGGTCCAGAACACTGAAGCTTTCTTT.

This sequence joins TRBV7-6 and TRBJ2-1, with TRBD2 identical over 9 bases. The CDR3 runs 13 residues. In germline, CDR1 is SGHVS, CDR2 FNYEAQ. V gave up 6 bases and J gave up 9 bases; unmatched junction bases: 6. CDR3 protein: CASRLSGSGEQFF. CDR3 DNA: TGTGCCAGCAGACTTAGCGGGAGTGGTGAGCAGTTCTTC.

The rearrangement uses TRBV2 and TRBJ2-5, with 9 bases aligning to TRBD1. The CDR3 has 14 residues. After removal of 7 bases from V and 3 bases from J, the junction contained 6 bases not matched to a gene. CDR1 is SNHLY and CDR2 is FYNNEI in the germline V gene. CDR3 sequence reads: CASILDRGKETQYF. CDR3 in DNA: TGTGCCAGCATATTGGACAGGGGAAAAGAGACCCAGTACTTC.

The rearrangement links TRBV1 to TRBJ2-2; the D call TRBD2 from the table was never checked on the DNA. TRBV1 constitutes a pseudogene. The CDR3 totals 17 residues. The chain's CDR3 is CTSRRTSPSTDTGELFF. For the CDR3, the DNA is TGCACCAGCAGGCGAACTAGCCCCAGCACCGACACCGGGGAGCTGTTTTTT.

This clone has ten or more counts. V and J are TRBV7-9 and TRBJ1-3, with 10 positions matching TRBD1. The germline gives CDR1 SEHNR, CDR2 FQNEAQ (reference sequence). The J segment lost 6 bases and the V segment lost 5 bases, leaving 16 bases of the junction unmatched. The CDR3 covers 18 residues. CDR3 protein: CASSLVDFTGTGENTIYF. The DNA for the CDR3 is TGTGCCAGCAGCCTAGTCGACTTTACCGGGACAGGGGAAAACACCATATATTTT.

The rearrangement links TRBV24-1 to TRBJ2-7; D is possibly TRBD2 (5 bases). Germline V gene sequence: CDR1 KGHDR, CDR2 SFDVKD. This CDR3 region has 13 residues. The V end lost 5 bases, the J end lost 1 base, and 8 bases lay between the germline ends. CDR3 in amino acids: CATSVSGSYEQYF. The CDR3 region has the DNA TGTGCCACCAGTGTGTCGGGGTCCTACGAGCAGTACTTC.

Here the CDR3 reads CSGGFEAEAFF. CDR3 DNA: TGCAGCGGAGGATTTGAAGCTGAAGCTTTCTTT. J is TRBJ1-1 and V is TRBV29-1; no clear D. The CDR3 length is 11 residues. CDR1 SQVTM and CDR2 ANQGSEA come from the germline V gene. Deletions cut 7 bases from V and 6 bases from J, with 12 bases between. The complete variable domain, with remaining parts taken from reference TRBV29-1 and TRBJ1-1, reads SAVISQKPSRDICQRGTSLTIQCQVDSQVTMMFWYRQQPGQSLTLIATANQGSEATYESGFVIDKFPISRPNLTFSTLTVSNMSPEDSSIYLCSGGFEAEAFFGQGTRLTVV.

This chain links TRBV19 with TRBJ1-2; unclear D gene. The CDR3 contains 14 residues. Trimming left V 3 bases short and J 3 bases short, with 11 bases between. Germline V CDR1 and CDR2: LNHDA, SQIVND (reference sequence). This CDR3 reads CASSIILVDYGYTF. In DNA, the CDR3 is TGTGCCAGTAGTATTATTTTAGTGGACTATGGCTACACCTTC.

This chain's CDR3 is CASSRDRGLQETQYF. CDR3 nucleotides: TGTGCCAGCAGCCGTGACAGGGGTCTCCAAGAGACCCAGTACTTC. This chain connects TRBV6-5 to TRBJ2-5, with 8 bases matching TRBD1. Germline V gives CDR1 MNHEY, CDR2 SVGAGI. J was trimmed by 1 base and V by 6 bases; bases with no gene match: 7. This CDR3 comprises 15 residues.

This sequence joins TRBV29-1 and TRBJ1-2; weak D call: TRBD1 (6 bases). Trimming stripped 7 bases from V and 0 bases from J, with 12 bases between. The CDR3 is made up of 13 amino acids. The germline gives CDR1 SQVTM, CDR2 ANQGSEA. This chain's CDR3 is CSALGGPNYGYTF. The CDR3 region has the DNA TGCAGCGCATTGGGGGGGCCTAACTATGGCTACACCTTC.

The V call is TRBV18, the J call TRBJ2-7; the D gene is possibly TRBD1 (6 bases). This CDR3 is built from 12 residues. The V and J ends lost 3 bases and 4 bases respectively, with 7 bases between them. Germline V gene data show CDR1 as KGHSH and CDR2 as LQKENI. The CDR3 DNA is TGTGCCAGCTCACCCGACAGGTACGAGCAGTACTTC. It is translated as CASSPDRYEQYF.

Note on this clone: One end of the junction is discordant with germline, which a read error may explain. The CDR3 here is CASSLESEGQGLDF. In nucleotides, the CDR3 is TGTGCCAGCAGCTTAGAAAGTGAAGGGCAGGGGTTAGACTTC. V is TRBV7-9 and J is TRBJ1-2; a weak D match, TRBD1 (6 bases). Germline CDR1 reads SEHNR; CDR2 reads FQNEAQ (reference sequence). The CDR3 has 14 amino acids.

The chain has TRBV18 and TRBJ1-3; tentatively, D is TRBD1 (5 bases). The germline V gene encodes CDR1 KGHSH and CDR2 LQKENI. The CDR3 covers 14 residues. V was cut by 2 bases and J by 4 bases, with 9 bases left in between. CDR3 nucleotides: TGTGCCAGCTCACCATCCCCAGGGGGAAACACCATATATTTT. Translation gives CASSPSPGGNTIYF.